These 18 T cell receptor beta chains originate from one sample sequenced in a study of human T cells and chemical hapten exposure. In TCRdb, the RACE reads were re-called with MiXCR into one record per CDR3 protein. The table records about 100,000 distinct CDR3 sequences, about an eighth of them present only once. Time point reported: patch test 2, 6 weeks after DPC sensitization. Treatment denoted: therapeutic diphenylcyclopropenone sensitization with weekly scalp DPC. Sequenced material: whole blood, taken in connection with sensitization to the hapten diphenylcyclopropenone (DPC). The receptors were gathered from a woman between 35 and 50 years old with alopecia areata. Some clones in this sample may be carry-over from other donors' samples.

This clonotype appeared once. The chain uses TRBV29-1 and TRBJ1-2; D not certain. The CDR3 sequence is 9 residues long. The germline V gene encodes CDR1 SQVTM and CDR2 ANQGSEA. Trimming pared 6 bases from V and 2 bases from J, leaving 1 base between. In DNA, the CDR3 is TGCAGCGTAAACTATGGCTACACCTTC. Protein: CSVNYGYTF.

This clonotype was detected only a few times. The CDR3 DNA follows: TGCAGTGCTGAACTCCCTAACTCCGGGACACGAAACTATGGCTACACCTTC. Translation: CSAELPNSGTRNYGYTF. The chain uses TRBV20-1 and TRBJ1-2, with D tentatively TRBD1 (6 bases). Germline V gene data show CDR1 as DFQATT and CDR2 as SNEGSKA (reference sequence). V shed 5 bases and J shed 2 bases, with 24 bases lying between them. The CDR3 is made up of 17 amino acids.

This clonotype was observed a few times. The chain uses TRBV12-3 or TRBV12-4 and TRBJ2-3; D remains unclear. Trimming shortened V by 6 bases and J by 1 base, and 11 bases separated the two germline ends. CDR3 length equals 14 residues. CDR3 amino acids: CASSKGGRTDTQYF. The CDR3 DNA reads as TGTGCCAGCAGCAAGGGCGGCCGCACAGATACGCAGTATTTT.

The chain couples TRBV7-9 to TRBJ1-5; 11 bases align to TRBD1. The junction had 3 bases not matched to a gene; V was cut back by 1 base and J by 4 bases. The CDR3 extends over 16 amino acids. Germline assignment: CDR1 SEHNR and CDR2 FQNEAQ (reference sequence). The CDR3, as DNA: TGTGCCAGCAGCTTAGTGGACAGGGGGCCGAATCAGCCCCAGCATTTT. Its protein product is CASSLVDRGPNQPQHF.

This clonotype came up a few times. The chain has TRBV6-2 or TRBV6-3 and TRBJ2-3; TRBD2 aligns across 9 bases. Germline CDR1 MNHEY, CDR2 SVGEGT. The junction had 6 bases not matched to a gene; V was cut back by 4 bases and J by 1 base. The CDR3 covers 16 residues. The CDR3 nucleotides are TGTGCCAGCAGTTCTGTTAGCGGGAGAGGCACAGATACGCAGTATTTT. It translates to CASSSVSGRGTDTQYF.

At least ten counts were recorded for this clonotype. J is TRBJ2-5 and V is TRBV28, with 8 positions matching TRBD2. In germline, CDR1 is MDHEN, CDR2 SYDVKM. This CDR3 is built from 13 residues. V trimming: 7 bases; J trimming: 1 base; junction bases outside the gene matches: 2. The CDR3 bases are TGTGCCAGCACGGGAGGGGCCCAAGAGACCCAGTACTTC. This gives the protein CASTGGAQETQYF.

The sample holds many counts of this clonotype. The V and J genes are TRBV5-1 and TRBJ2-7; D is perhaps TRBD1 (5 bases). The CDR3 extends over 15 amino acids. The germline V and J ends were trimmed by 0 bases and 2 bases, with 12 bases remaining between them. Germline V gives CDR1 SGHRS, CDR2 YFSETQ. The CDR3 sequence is CASSLGPQAPYEQYF. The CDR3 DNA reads TGCGCCAGCAGCTTGGGCCCACAGGCACCCTACGAGCAGTACTTC.

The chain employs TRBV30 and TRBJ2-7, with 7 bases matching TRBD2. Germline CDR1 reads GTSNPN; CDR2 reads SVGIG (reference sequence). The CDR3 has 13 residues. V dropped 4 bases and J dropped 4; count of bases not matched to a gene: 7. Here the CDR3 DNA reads TGTGCCTGGACCCCGGGACTACAGTACGAGCAGTACTTC. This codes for CAWTPGLQYEQYF.

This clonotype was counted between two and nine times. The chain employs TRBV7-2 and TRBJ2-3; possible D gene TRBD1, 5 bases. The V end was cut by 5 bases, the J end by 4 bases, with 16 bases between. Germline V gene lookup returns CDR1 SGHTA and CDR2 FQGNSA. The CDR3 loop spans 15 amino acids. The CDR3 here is CASSPRQRQADTQYF. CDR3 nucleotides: TGTGCCAGCAGCCCACGACAGCGCCAGGCAGATACGCAGTATTTT.

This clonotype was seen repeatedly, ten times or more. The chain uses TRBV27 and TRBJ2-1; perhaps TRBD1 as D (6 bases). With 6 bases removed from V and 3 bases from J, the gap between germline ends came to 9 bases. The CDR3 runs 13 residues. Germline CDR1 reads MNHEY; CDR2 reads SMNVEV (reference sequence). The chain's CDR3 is CASRGTYYNEQFF. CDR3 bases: TGTGCCAGCAGAGGGACATACTACAATGAGCAGTTCTTC.

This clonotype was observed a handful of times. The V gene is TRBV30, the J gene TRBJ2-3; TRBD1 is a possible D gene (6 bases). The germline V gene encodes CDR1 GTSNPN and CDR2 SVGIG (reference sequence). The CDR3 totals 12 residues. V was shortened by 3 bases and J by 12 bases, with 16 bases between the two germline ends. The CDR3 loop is CAWRHQGRGQYF. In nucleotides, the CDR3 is TGTGCCTGGAGACATCAGGGGAGAGGACAGTATTTT.

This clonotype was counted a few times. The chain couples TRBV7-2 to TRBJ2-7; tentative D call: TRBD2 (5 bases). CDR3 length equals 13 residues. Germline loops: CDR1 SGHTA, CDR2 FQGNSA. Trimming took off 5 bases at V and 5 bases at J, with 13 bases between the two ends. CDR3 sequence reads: CASSPRAANEQYF. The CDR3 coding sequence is TGTGCCAGCAGCCCCAGAGCGGCGAACGAGCAGTACTTC.

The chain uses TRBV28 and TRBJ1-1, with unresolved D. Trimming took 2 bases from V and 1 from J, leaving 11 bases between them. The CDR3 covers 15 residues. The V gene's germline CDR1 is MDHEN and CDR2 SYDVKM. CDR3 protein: CASSLRLTGNTEAFF. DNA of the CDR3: TGTGCCAGCAGTTTAAGATTGACGGGGAACACTGAAGCTTTCTTT.

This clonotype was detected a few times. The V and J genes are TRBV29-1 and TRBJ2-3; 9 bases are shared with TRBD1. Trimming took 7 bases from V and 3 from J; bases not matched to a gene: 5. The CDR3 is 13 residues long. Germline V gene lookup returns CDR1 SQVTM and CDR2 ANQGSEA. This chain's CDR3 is CSADGTGTDTQYF. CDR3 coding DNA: TGCAGCGCCGACGGGACAGGGACAGATACGCAGTATTTT.

CDR3 residues: CATSRPSGRFRERDEQFF. DNA of the CDR3: TGTGCCACCAGCAGACCTAGCGGGAGGTTCAGAGAACGGGATGAGCAGTTCTTC. The chain carries TRBV15 and TRBJ2-1, with 11 bases that match TRBD2. The CDR3 loop spans 18 amino acids. V shed 2 bases and J 8 bases; nucleotides not matched to a gene: 14. The germline V gene has CDR1 LNHNV and CDR2 YYDKDF (reference sequence).

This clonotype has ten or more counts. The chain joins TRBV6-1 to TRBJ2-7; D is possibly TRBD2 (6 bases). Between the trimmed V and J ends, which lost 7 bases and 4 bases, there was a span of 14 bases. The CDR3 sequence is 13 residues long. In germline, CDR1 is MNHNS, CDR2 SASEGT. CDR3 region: CASTPRGGYEQYF. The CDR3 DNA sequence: TGTGCCAGCACCCCGAGAGGAGGGTACGAGCAGTACTTC.

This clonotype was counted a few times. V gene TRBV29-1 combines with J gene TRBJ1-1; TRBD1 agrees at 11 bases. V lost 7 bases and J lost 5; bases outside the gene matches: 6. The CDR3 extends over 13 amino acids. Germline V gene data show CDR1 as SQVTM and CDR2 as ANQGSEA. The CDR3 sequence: CSAGQGAGTEAFF. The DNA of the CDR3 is TGCAGCGCAGGACAGGGGGCGGGTACTGAAGCTTTCTTT.

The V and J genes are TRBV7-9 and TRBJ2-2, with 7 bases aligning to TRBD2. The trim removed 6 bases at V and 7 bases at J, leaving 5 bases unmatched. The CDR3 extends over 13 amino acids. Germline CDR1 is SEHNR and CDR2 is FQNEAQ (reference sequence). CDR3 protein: CASSLQRGGELFF. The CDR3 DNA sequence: TGTGCCAGCAGTTTGCAGCGGGGCGGGGAGCTGTTTTTT.